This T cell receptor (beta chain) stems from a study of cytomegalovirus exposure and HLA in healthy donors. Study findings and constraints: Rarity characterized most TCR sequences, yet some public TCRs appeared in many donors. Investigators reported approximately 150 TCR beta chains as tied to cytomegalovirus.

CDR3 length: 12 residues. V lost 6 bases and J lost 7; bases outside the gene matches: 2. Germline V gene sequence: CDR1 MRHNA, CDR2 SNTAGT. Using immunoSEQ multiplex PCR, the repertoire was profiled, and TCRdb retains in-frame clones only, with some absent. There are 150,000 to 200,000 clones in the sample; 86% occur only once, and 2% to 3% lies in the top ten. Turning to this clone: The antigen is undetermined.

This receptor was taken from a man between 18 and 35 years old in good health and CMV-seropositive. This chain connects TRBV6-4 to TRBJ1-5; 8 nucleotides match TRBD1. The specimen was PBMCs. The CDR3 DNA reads TGTGCCAGCAGGGGACAGGTCCAGCCCCAGCATTTT. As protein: CASRGQVQPQHF.